These 24 T cell receptor beta chains were all obtained from the same sample, sequenced in a study of early T cells in non-severe SARS-CoV-2 infection. TCRdb analysed the 5' RACE reads with MiXCR anew, one entry per CDR3 protein. This table holds about 40,000 distinct CDR3 sequences, around 23% found once. The specimen comprised whole blood, sampled at baseline. The origin of the receptors is an adult who was a healthcare worker with PCR-confirmed SARS-CoV-2 infection or an uninfected control (not recorded which).

This clonotype was found a few times. The V call is TRBV29-1, the J call TRBJ1-2, with D uncertain. The length of the CDR3 is 14 residues. CDR1 and CDR2 from the germline V gene are SQVTM and ANQGSEA. Trimming cost V 6 bases and J 2 bases, with 16 bases left between them. DNA of the CDR3: TGCAGCGTCGGCGATGGGCAGGTCAACTATGGCTACACCTTC. This encodes CSVGDGQVNYGYTF.

This clonotype has a single count. The chain employs TRBV12-3 or TRBV12-4 and TRBJ2-3, with a possible D match to TRBD1 (5 bases). The CDR3 covers 16 residues. Trimming removed 8 bases from V and 1 base from J, with 19 bases in between. The CDR3: CASGPRARYGTDTQYF. For the CDR3, the DNA is TGTGCCAGCGGCCCCAGGGCCCGTTACGGCACAGATACGCAGTATTTT.

This clonotype occurred a few times. V is TRBV11-2 and J is TRBJ2-7; TRBD2 is a possible D gene (6 bases). The CDR3 runs to 14 residues. Trimming cost V 5 bases and J 6 bases, with 17 bases left between them. From germline, CDR1 is SGHAT and CDR2 FQNNGV. Here the CDR3 DNA reads TGTGCCAGCAGCCCCGCGGGGTCTCGCCGCGAGCAGTACTTC. Its protein is CASSPAGSRREQYF.

This clonotype was counted many times. The V call is TRBV13, the J call TRBJ2-1, with 15 bases matching TRBD2. The CDR3 length is 18 residues. Germline trimming cut 5 bases from V and 4 bases from J; bases unmatched to any gene: 9. Germline V gene sequence: CDR1 PRHDT, CDR2 FYEKMQ (reference sequence). In DNA, the CDR3 is TGTGCCAGCAGCCCTGACCCGGGACTAGCGGGGGGTTACAATGAGCAGTTCTTC. It translates to CASSPDPGLAGGYNEQFF.

This clonotype showed up just a few times. The chain links TRBV10-1 to TRBJ2-2; D is ambiguous. Trimming removed 6 bases from V and 6 bases from J, with 14 bases in between. Germline loops: CDR1 WNHNN, CDR2 SYGVQD (reference sequence). The CDR3 is 14 residues long. The CDR3 sequence: CASRGTLGAGELFF. In nucleotides, the CDR3 is TGCGCCAGCAGGGGAACCCTTGGGGCCGGGGAGCTGTTTTTT.

The CDR3 spells CASNPTRGRISNSPLHF. The CDR3 DNA is TGTGCCAGCAACCCCACCCGGGGGCGCATAAGTAATTCACCCCTCCACTTT. V gene TRBV28 combines with J gene TRBJ1-6, with D tentatively TRBD1 (6 bases). The CDR3 sequence is 17 residues long. Germline CDR1 MDHEN, CDR2 SYDVKM. V gave up 7 bases and J gave up 6 bases, with 22 bases separating them. The full variable domain, rest sourced from reference TRBV28 and TRBJ1-6, is DVKVTQSSRYLVKRTGEKVFLECVQDMDHENMFWYRQDPGLGLRLIYFSYDVKMKEKGDIPEGYSVSREKKERFSLILESASTNQTSMYLCASNPTRGRISNSPLHFGNGTRLTVT.

Many counts were recorded for this clonotype. The chain recombines TRBV7-6 with TRBJ2-7; 8 nucleotides agree with TRBD1. Germline V gene lookup returns CDR1 SGHVS and CDR2 FNYEAQ. V shed 5 bases and J 3 bases; nucleotides not matched to a gene: 9. This CDR3 region has 15 residues. The CDR3 nucleotides are TGTGCCAGCAGCAATGAGGGACAGGATGACTACGAGCAGTACTTC. It translates to CASSNEGQDDYEQYF. Supplemented by reference TRBV7-6 and TRBJ2-7, the full variable domain reads GAGVSQSPRYKVTKRGQDVALRCDPISGHVSLYWYRQALGQGPEFLTYFNYEAQQDKSGLPNDRFSAERPEGSISTLTIQRTEQRDSAMYRCASSNEGQDDYEQYFGPGTRLTVT.

This clonotype occurred many times. The chain employs TRBV6-2 or TRBV6-3 and TRBJ1-1; D might be TRBD1 (5 bases). Germline V CDR1 and CDR2: MNHEY, SVGEGT. Trimming cost V 6 bases and J 9 bases, with 11 bases left between them. The CDR3 totals 11 residues. The CDR3 loop is CASRYEGKAFF. As DNA, the CDR3 is TGTGCCAGCAGGTACGAGGGGAAAGCTTTCTTT.

As to this clonotype: The junction departs from the called germline gene at one end, perhaps through a read error. The chain carries TRBV7-7 and TRBJ2-5; a weak D match, TRBD1 (5 bases). The germline V gene encodes CDR1 SSHAT and CDR2 FNYEAQ (reference sequence). The CDR3 has 15 residues. The CDR3 loop reads CASSPLGRAEETQYF. CDR3 nucleotide sequence: TGTGCTAGCAGCCCATTGGGCAGGGCAGAAGAGACCCAGTACTTC.

The J gene is TRBJ2-7, the V gene TRBV30, with D tentatively TRBD2 (5 bases). The V gene's germline CDR1 is GTSNPN and CDR2 SVGIG (reference sequence). The CDR3 sequence is 13 residues long. Trimming removed 4 bases at V and 0 bases at J, with 10 bases between. The CDR3 coding sequence is TGTGCCTGGACGGCGGGCCGCTCCTACGAGCAGTACTTC. Protein: CAWTAGRSYEQYF.

The sample holds a few counts of this clonotype. This chain joins TRBV6-2 or TRBV6-3 and TRBJ2-7; no reliable D call. CDR1 and CDR2 from the germline V gene are MNHEY and SVGEGT. With 2 bases removed from V and 4 bases from J, the gap between germline ends came to 6 bases. The CDR3 covers 12 residues. CDR3 coding DNA: TGTGCCAGCAGTTACAACCAGTACGAGCAGTACTTC. Translated: CASSYNQYEQYF.

The genes are TRBV7-2 and TRBJ1-2; weak D call: TRBD1 (6 bases). With 0 bases removed from V and 4 bases from J, the gap between germline ends came to 12 bases. This CDR3 has 15 amino acids. From germline, CDR1 is SGHTA and CDR2 FQGNSA. The CDR3 DNA reads TGTGCCAGCAGCTTAGCTACAGGGCCCGCCTATGGCTACACCTTC. It encodes CASSLATGPAYGYTF. Looking up the rest from reference TRBV7-2 and TRBJ1-2 gives the full variable domain: GAGVSQSPSNKVTEKGKDVELRCDPISGHTALYWYRQSLGQGLEFLIYFQGNSAPDKSGLPSDRFSAERTGGSVSTLTIQRTQQEDSAVYLCASSLATGPAYGYTFGSGTRLTVV.

This clonotype was seen a few times. The CDR3 loop reads CASSQSGGAGIVEAFF. The CDR3 region has the DNA TGTGCCAGCAGCCAATCAGGGGGCGCGGGTATTGTTGAAGCTTTCTTT. The chain recombines TRBV4-2 with TRBJ1-1; 8 bases align to TRBD1. Germline loops: CDR1 LGHNA, CDR2 YNFKEQ. V gave up 2 bases and J gave up 7 bases; unmatched junction bases: 12. The CDR3 is made up of 16 amino acids.

This clonotype was observed a few times. The chain carries TRBV11-2 and TRBJ2-3; 7 bases match TRBD1. This CDR3 is built from 16 residues. Germline V gene sequence: CDR1 SGHAT, CDR2 FQNNGV. V trimming: 4 bases; J trimming: 6 bases; junction bases outside the gene matches: 13. The CDR3 protein is CASSSRNDRERDTQYF. In DNA, the CDR3 is TGTGCCAGCAGCTCCCGGAACGACAGGGAGAGGGATACGCAGTATTTT.

This clonotype was seen only a few times. V and J are TRBV6-6 and TRBJ1-1, with 8 nucleotides matching TRBD1. This CDR3 has 16 amino acids. Germline V lookup: CDR1 MNHNY, CDR2 SVGAGI (reference sequence). The trim removed 2 bases at V and 3 bases at J, leaving 8 bases unmatched. The CDR3 nucleotides are TGTGCCAGCAGTTACAGGCCAGGGGGCGACGACACTGAAGCTTTCTTT. It translates to CASSYRPGGDDTEAFF.

This rearrangement joins TRBV7-2 to TRBJ2-1; 9 bases line up with TRBD1. This CDR3 has 15 amino acids. The ends lost 5 bases at V and 5 bases at J; junction bases unmatched: 7. The germline V gene has CDR1 SGHTA and CDR2 FQGNSA. The CDR3 DNA reads TGTGCCAGCAGCCCACCGGGACAGGGAAACAATGAGCAGTTCTTC. This sequence encodes CASSPPGQGNNEQFF.

This clonotype has a handful of counts. CDR3 bases: TGTGCCAGCAGCGCCCGATCGCGGGGAGCAGGGGCCAACGTCCTGACTTTC. This translates into CASSARSRGAGANVLTF. The chain is built from TRBV7-2 and TRBJ2-6; TRBD2 is a possible D gene (6 bases). The CDR3 is 17 residues long. CDR1 is SGHTA, CDR2 FQGNSA, per germline. Trimming shortened V by 5 bases and J by 4 bases, and 18 bases separated the two germline ends.

The V call is TRBV5-5, the J call TRBJ1-1, with D possibly matching TRBD1 (5 bases). Trimming stripped 4 bases from V and 12 bases from J, with 19 bases between. The CDR3 totals 13 residues. CDR1 is SGHKS and CDR2 is YYEKEE in the germline V gene (reference sequence). The CDR3 DNA reads as TGTGCCAGCAGCCCCCTGGGCAGGGTGATAACTTTCTTT. Protein sequence: CASSPLGRVITFF.

The gene calls are TRBV9 and TRBJ1-1; no reliable D call. Germline-derived CDR1 and CDR2 are SGDLS and YYNGEE. The CDR3 has 14 residues. V was shortened by 2 bases and J by 0 bases, with 8 bases between the two germline ends. This CDR3 reads CASSVFWMNTEAFF. CDR3 DNA: TGTGCCAGCAGCGTGTTTTGGATGAACACTGAAGCTTTCTTT. The whole variable domain, filled in from reference TRBV9 and TRBJ1-1, reads DSGVTQTPKHLITATGQRVTLRCSPRSGDLSVYWYQQSLDQGLQFLIQYYNGEERAKGNILERFSAQQFPDLHSELNLSSLELGDSALYFCASSVFWMNTEAFFGQGTRLTVV.

Only one count was recorded for this clonotype. This chain connects TRBV29-1 to TRBJ2-3; D tentatively reads TRBD1 or TRBD2 (5 bases each). This CDR3 comprises 13 residues. V was pared by 1 base and J by 5 bases, with 10 bases between. Germline assignment: CDR1 SQVTM and CDR2 ANQGSEA. The CDR3 DNA sequence: TGCAGCGTTGAAGGGGGGTTTGGAGATACGCAGTATTTT. Translating it yields CSVEGGFGDTQYF.

The sample holds a few counts of this clonotype. The rearrangement joins TRBV29-1 to TRBJ2-4; possibly TRBD1 for D (5 bases). Trimming left V 1 base short and J 0 bases short, with 16 bases between. This CDR3 has 17 residues. The germline CDR1 and CDR2 sequences are SQVTM and ANQGSEA. CDR3 nucleotide sequence: TGCAGCGTTGAAGGATCAGGGATACCCTTAGCCAAAAACATTCAGTACTTC. Its protein product is CSVEGSGIPLAKNIQYF.

The rearrangement joins TRBV11-2 to TRBJ2-7, with D hard to call. The CDR3 loop spans 13 amino acids. The V end lost 0 bases, the J end lost 5 bases, and 8 bases lay between the germline ends. Looked up from germline, CDR1 is SGHAT and CDR2 is FQNNGV. The CDR3 sequence: CASSLDFDDEQYF. CDR3 DNA: TGTGCCAGCAGCTTAGATTTTGATGACGAGCAGTACTTC. The full variable domain, in which reference TRBV11-2 and TRBJ2-7 provide the parts outside the CDR3, is EAGVAQSPRYKIIEKRQSVAFWCNPISGHATLYWYQQILGQGPKLLIQFQNNGVVDDSQLPKDRFSAERLKGVDSTLKIQPAKLEDSAVYLCASSLDFDDEQYFGPGTRLTVT.

The CDR3: CASSYSVRRLSSGNTIYF. CDR3 nucleotide sequence: TGTGCCAGCAGTTACTCGGTTCGCAGGCTTAGCTCTGGAAACACCATATATTTT. The chain has TRBV6-5 and TRBJ1-3; D ambiguous. Looked up from germline, CDR1 is MNHEY and CDR2 is SVGAGI. Trimming stripped 0 bases from V and 0 bases from J, with 15 bases between. The length of the CDR3 is 18 residues.

In its sample, this clonotype is medium-sized. The chain joins TRBV2 to TRBJ2-2, with D uncertain. CDR1 is SNHLY, CDR2 FYNNEI, per germline. V lost 5 bases and J lost 0, with 7 bases in between. The CDR3 extends over 14 amino acids. CDR3 protein: CASSRASNTGELFF. CDR3 DNA sequence: TGTGCCAGCAGTCGCGCGTCGAACACCGGGGAGCTGTTTTTT.